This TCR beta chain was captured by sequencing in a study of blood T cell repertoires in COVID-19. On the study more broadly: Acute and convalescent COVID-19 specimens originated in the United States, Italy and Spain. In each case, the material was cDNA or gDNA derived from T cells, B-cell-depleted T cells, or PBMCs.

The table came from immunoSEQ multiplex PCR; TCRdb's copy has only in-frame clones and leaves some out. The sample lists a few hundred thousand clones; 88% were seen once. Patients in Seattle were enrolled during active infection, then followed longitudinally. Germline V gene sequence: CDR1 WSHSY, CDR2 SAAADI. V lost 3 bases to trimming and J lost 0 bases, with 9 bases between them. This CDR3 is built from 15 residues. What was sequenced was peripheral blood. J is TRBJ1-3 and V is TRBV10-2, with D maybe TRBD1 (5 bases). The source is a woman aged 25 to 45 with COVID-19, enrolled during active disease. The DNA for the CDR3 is TGCGCCAGCAGTGAACCCCAGGGCTCTGGAAACACCATATATTTT. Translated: CASSEPQGSGNTIYF.